This T cell receptor beta chain was captured in a study of shared clonotypes between healthy human individuals. The study, taken as a whole, reports: Against clonotypes common to all four donors, non-shared ones had lower generation probabilities. Naive subsets generally exceeded memory subsets in estimated richness.

Trimming removed 3 bases at V and 7 bases at J, with 16 bases between. CDR1 is KGHSH and CDR2 is LQKENI in the germline V gene. The CDR3 runs 14 residues. Genomic DNA (from each subset) was split evenly across several immunoSEQ plates. Assay used: immunoSEQ multiplex PCR; TCRdb lists only in-frame clones, some missing. The profile covers about 2.3 million clones, with about 90% appearing a single time and about 0.41% taken by the ten largest. For this clone: The target antigen is unknown.

V is TRBV18 and J is TRBJ2-7; unclear D gene. This receptor was obtained from a man younger than 35 in good health. Some clones in this sample may be carry-over from other donors' samples. Sequenced sample: naive CD4+ T cells from PBMCs. Subset in this sample: CD45RA+ positively selected. This CDR3 is CASSPATSGFEQYF. Written as DNA, the CDR3 is TGTGCCAGCTCACCGGCCACGTCCGGTTTTGAGCAGTACTTC.